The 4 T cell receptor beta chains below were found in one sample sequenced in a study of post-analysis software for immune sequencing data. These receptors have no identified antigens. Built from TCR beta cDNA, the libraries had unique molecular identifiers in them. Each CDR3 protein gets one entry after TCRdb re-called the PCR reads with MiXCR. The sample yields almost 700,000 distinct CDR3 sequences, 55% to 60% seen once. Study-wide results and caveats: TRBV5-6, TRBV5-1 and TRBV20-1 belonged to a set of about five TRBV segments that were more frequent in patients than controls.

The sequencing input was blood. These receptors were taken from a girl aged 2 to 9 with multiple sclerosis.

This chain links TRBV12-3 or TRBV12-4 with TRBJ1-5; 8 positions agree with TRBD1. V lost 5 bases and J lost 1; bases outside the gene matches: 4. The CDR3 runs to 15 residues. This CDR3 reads CASSGQGISNQPQHF. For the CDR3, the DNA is TGTGCCAGCAGTGGACAGGGCATAAGCAATCAGCCCCAGCATTTT.

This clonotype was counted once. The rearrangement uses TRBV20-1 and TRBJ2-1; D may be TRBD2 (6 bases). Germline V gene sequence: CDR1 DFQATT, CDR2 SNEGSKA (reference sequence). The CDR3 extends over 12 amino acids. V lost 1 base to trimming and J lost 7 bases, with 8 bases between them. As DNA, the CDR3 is TGCAGTGCTAGAGTAAGCGGGAATGAGCAGTTCTTC. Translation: CSARVSGNEQFF.

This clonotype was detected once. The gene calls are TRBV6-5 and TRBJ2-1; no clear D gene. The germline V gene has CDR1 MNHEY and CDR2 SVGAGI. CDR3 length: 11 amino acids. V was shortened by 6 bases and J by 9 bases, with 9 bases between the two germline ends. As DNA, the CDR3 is TGTGCCAGCAGATGGATGGGTGAGCAGTTCTTC. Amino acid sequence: CASRWMGEQFF.

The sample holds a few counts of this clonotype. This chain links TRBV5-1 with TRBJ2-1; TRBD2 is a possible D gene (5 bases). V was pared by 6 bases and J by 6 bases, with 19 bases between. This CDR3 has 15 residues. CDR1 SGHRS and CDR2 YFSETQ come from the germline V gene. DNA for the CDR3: TGCGCCAGCATCTCCCCGAGGGTTCCTCTCAATGAGCAGTTCTTC. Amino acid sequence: CASISPRVPLNEQFF. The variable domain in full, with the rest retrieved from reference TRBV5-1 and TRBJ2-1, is KAGVTQTPRYLIKTRGQQVTLSCSPISGHRSVSWYQQTPGQGLQFLFEYFSETQRNKGNFPGRFSGRQFSNSRSEMNVSTLELGDSALYLCASISPRVPLNEQFFGPGTRLTVL.